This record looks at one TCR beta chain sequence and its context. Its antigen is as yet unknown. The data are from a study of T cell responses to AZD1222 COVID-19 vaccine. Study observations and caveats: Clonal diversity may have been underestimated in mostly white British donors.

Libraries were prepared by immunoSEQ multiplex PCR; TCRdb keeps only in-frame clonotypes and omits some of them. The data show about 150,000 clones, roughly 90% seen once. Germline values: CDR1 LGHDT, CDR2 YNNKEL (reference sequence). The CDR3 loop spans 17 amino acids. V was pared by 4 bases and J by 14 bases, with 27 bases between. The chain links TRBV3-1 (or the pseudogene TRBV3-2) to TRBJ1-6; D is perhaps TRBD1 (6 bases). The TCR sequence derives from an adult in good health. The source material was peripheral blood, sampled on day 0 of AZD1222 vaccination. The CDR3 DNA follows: TGTGCCAGCAGCCTCCTTGGATGGACGAACAGGGTGTTAGCCCTCCACTTT. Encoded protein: CASSLLGWTNRVLALHF.